This T cell receptor (beta chain) is from a study of cytomegalovirus exposure and HLA in healthy donors. The study ran its PCR with 60 Vbeta and 13 Jbeta primers. Profiled with immunoSEQ multiplex PCR; TCRdb holds only in-frame clones, not every one. The repertoire holds about 140,000 clones, with over 75% as singletons. Germline lookup yields CDR1 MDHEN and CDR2 SYDVKM. The V gene end was trimmed by 6 bases and the J gene end by 2 bases; junction bases not matched to a gene: 6. The CDR3 runs 15 residues. The rearrangement joins TRBV28 to TRBJ2-3, with 9 bases matching TRBD1. Sequenced sample: PBMCs. The receptor comes from a woman between 35 and 50 years old in good health and CMV-seronegative. The CDR3 is CASSGQGITTDTQYF. The CDR3 DNA is TGTGCCAGCAGCGGACAGGGGATAACCACAGATACGCAGTATTTT.